This T cell receptor (beta chain) was recorded in a study of molecular identifiers for immune sequencing clone quantification. Regarding the study as a whole: Should identical TCR molecules share a barcode, the sizes of highly expanded clones could be underestimated. Jurkat TCR RNA from one cell was spiked into about a million naive cells, and it was reportedly detectable there.

The V and J ends lost 5 bases and 0 bases, in that order; junction bases with no gene match: 8. The CDR3 covers 16 residues. The germline V gene has CDR1 PRHDT and CDR2 FYEKMQ (reference sequence). Input for naive CD8 libraries was 20,000 to 1,000,000 sorted cells; the RNA fraction used was 10%, 30% or 50%. About this clonotype: Its antigen remains unidentified. A much larger clonotype is one base distant, so this may be a read error.

Previously reported methods and listed TCR primers produced the bulk TCR libraries. MiXCR, applied by TCRdb to the PCR reads, yields one record per CDR3 protein. This table has about 640,000 distinct CDR3 sequences, approximately 20% appearing once. This receptor was obtained from a human donor in good health. Some libraries in this study had Jurkat cell RNA spiked in. Specimen: naive CD8+ T cells from blood, with Jurkat cell RNA spiked in. The subset is: FACS-sorted CD8+CD4-CCR7+CD45RA+ naive T cells. The chain carries TRBV13 and TRBJ2-5; 8 bases are shared with TRBD2. The CDR3 region is CASSLRLAWDQETQYF. The DNA for the CDR3 is TGTGCCAGCAGCCTACGACTAGCGTGGGACCAAGAGACCCAGTACTTC.